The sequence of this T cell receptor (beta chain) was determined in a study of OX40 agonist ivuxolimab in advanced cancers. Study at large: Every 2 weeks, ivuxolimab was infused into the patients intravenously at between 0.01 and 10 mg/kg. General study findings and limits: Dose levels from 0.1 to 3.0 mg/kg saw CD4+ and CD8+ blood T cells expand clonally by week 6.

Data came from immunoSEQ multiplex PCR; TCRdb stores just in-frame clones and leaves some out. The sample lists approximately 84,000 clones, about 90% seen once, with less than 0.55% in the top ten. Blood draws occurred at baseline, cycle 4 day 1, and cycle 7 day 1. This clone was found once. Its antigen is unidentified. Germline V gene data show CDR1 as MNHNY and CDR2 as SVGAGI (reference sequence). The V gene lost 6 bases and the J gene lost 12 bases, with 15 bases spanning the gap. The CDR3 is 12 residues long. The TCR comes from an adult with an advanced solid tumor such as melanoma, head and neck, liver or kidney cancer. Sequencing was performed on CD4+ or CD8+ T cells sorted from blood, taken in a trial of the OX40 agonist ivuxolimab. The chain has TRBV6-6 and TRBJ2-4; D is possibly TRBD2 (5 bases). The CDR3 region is CASSHLYGDQYF. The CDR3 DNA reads TGTGCCAGCAGCCACCTCTACGGGGATCAGTACTTC.